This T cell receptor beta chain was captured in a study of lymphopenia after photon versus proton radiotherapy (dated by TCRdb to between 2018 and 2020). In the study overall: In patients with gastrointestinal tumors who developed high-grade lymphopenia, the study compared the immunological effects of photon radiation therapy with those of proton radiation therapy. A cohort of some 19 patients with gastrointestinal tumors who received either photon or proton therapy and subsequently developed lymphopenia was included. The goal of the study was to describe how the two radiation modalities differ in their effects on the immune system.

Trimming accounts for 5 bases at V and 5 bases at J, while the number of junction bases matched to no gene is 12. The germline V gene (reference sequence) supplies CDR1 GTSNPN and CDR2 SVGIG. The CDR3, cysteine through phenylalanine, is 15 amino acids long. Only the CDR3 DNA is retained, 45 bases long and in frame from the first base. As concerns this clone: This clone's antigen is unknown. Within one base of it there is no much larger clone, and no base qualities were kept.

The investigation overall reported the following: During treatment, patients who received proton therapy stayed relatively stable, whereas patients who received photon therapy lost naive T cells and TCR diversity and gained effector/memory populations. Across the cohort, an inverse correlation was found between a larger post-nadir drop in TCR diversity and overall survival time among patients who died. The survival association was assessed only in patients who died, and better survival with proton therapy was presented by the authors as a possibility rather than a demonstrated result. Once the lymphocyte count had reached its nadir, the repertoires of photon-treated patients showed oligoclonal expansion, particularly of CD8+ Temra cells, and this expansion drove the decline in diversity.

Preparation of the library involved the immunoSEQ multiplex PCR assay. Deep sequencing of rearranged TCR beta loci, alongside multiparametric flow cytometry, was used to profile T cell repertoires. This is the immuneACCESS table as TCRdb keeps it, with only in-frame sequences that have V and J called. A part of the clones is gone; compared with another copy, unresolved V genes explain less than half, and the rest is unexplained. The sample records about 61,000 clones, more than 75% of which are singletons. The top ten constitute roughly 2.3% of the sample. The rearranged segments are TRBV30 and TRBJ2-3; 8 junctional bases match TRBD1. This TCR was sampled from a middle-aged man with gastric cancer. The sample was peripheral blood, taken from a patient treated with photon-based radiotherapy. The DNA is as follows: TGTGCCTGGCGAGTAAGACAGGGGCGGGGAGATACGCAGTATTTT. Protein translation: CAWRVRQGRGDTQYF.